This T cell receptor (beta chain) was obtained from a study of blood T cell repertoires in COVID-19. Study at large: From T cells, B-cell-depleted T cells, or PBMCs came the material, which was cDNA or gDNA.

This clone was counted once. The V gene's germline CDR1 is LNHDA and CDR2 SQIVND (reference sequence). V shed 1 base and J shed 2 bases, with 15 bases lying between them. CDR3 size: 16 residues. Per the original data handling: Estimation of nucleated cell counts was performed using reference gene primer amplification. The assay was immunoSEQ multiplex PCR, and TCRdb's table has in-frame clones only and misses some. V and J calls and clone size are those listed in that table; D and trimming were worked out from the DNA. Among about 430,000 clones, more than 75% were seen once, and the ten largest hold roughly 0.97%. The participants were between roughly 18 and 89 years old and came from some 23 US areas. Cohort allocation depended upon clinical history that participants reported.

The sequencing input was PBMCs or T cells enriched from blood (not recorded which). The clonotype comes from a woman between 25 and 40 years old with acute COVID-19. The chain combines TRBV19 with TRBJ2-7; no clear D. CDR3 in amino acids: CASSIAGSGATYEQYF. CDR3 coding DNA: TGTGCCAGTAGTATAGCAGGCAGTGGCGCGACCTACGAGCAGTACTTC. The whole variable domain, filled in from reference TRBV19 and TRBJ2-7, reads DGGITQSPKYLFRKEGQNVTLSCEQNLNHDAMYWYRQDPGQGLRLIYYSQIVNDFQKGDIAEGYSVSREKKESFPLTVTSAQKNPTAFYLCASSIAGSGATYEQYFGPGTRLTVT.